This TCR beta chain was sequenced in a study of blood T cell repertoires in COVID-19. CDR1 and CDR2 from the germline V gene are MNHNY and SVGAGI (reference sequence). The CDR3 runs to 14 residues. V was clipped by 4 bases and J by 3 bases; unmatched bases: 3. Method: immunoSEQ multiplex PCR; TCRdb's copy keeps in-frame clones and lacks some. Among about 110,000 clones listed, over 80% were seen once. The V and J genes are TRBV6-6 and TRBJ1-5, with 7 nucleotides matching TRBD1. The sequenced material came from peripheral blood. The clonotype comes from a woman aged 25 to 39 with acute or convalescent COVID-19. CDR3 sequence reads: CASSSGTVNQPQHF. CDR3 bases: TGTGCCAGCAGTTCCGGGACAGTCAATCAGCCCCAGCATTTT.